One sample yielded the 26 T cell receptor beta chains listed below, sequenced in a study of T cells in localized non-small cell lung cancer. Libraries were prepared by immunoSEQ multiplex PCR; TCRdb keeps only in-frame clonotypes and omits some of them. The sample contains 90,000 to 100,000 clones, around 90% of which appear only once. This specimen was PBMCs, taken before any cancer treatment. These TCRs come from a woman aged 40-75 years with stage II squamous cell lung carcinoma.

The V and J genes are TRBV28 and TRBJ2-7; D perhaps matches TRBD2 (5 bases). CDR3 length: 16 residues. The germline gives CDR1 MDHEN, CDR2 SYDVKM. V was trimmed by 4 bases and J by 0 bases, leaving 16 bases between them. CDR3 sequence (DNA): TGTGCCAGCAGTTCGACGGGGAATTACCCCTCCTACGAGCAGTACTTC. This codes for CASSSTGNYPSYEQYF.

The V call is TRBV10-1, the J call TRBJ2-3; 8 positions match TRBD2. V gave up 0 bases and J gave up 3 bases; unmatched junction bases: 14. Germline V gene sequence: CDR1 WNHNN, CDR2 SYGVQD (reference sequence). The CDR3 extends over 19 amino acids. As DNA, the CDR3 is TGCGCCAGCAGTGAGTCGAAGTCGGGGGGGCGTCGTACGACAGATACGCAGTATTTT. This sequence encodes CASSESKSGGRRTTDTQYF.

The rearrangement joins TRBV4-2 to TRBJ2-7; no clear D. Per the germline V gene, CDR1 is LGHNA and CDR2 is YNFKEQ. The CDR3 spans 15 residues. Deletions cut 0 bases from V and 3 bases from J, with 12 bases between. The CDR3: CASSQDFAAYYEQYF. DNA for the CDR3: TGTGCCAGCAGCCAAGATTTCGCAGCCTACTACGAGCAGTACTTC.

CDR3 residues: CASSFSSAGYEQYF. CDR3 in DNA: TGTGCCAGCAGTTTCTCCTCAGCCGGGTACGAGCAGTACTTC. This chain links TRBV27 with TRBJ2-7; no reliable D call. Germline V gene sequence: CDR1 MNHEY, CDR2 SMNVEV (reference sequence). The CDR3 is made up of 14 amino acids. V was clipped by 3 bases and J by 4 bases, with 13 bases between them.

The genes are TRBV28 and TRBJ2-6; the D gene is possibly TRBD2 (5 bases). V dropped 11 bases and J dropped 3 bases, with 17 bases sitting between them. The V gene's germline CDR1 is MDHEN and CDR2 SYDVKM. The CDR3 covers 15 residues. In DNA form, the CDR3 reads TGTGCCTCCTCCCGACGGGGTGGTGGGGCCAACGTCCTGACTTTC. Protein: CASSRRGGGANVLTF.

This chain joins TRBV6-1 and TRBJ2-1; 8 nucleotides align to TRBD1. The V gene end was trimmed by 4 bases and the J gene end by 7 bases; junction bases not matched to a gene: 3. CDR3 length: 13 residues. Germline lookup yields CDR1 MNHNS and CDR2 SASEGT. CDR3 in amino acids: CASSGHRGNEQFF. CDR3 DNA: TGTGCCAGCAGTGGACACAGGGGGAATGAGCAGTTCTTC.

The V and J genes are TRBV6-1 and TRBJ1-1, with D possibly matching TRBD1 (5 bases). CDR1 and CDR2 (germline): MNHNS, SASEGT. The length of the CDR3 is 17 residues. V lost 4 bases, J lost 0 bases, and 18 bases lay in between. CDR3 coding DNA: TGTGCCAGCAGTGCTCAGAAGGGGTTTGGAATGAACACTGAAGCTTTCTTT. It codes for CASSAQKGFGMNTEAFF.

The chain combines TRBV28 with TRBJ1-1; no definite D call. Germline CDR1 is MDHEN and CDR2 is SYDVKM. V dropped 3 bases and J dropped 1 base, with 15 bases sitting between them. The CDR3 is 16 residues long. The CDR3, as DNA: TGTGCCAGCAGTTTCATTGGCGGCCCATCGAACACTGAAGCTTTCTTT. It encodes CASSFIGGPSNTEAFF.

Only a few counts were recorded for this clone. This chain uses TRBV19 with TRBJ1-5; the D is unclear. Germline CDR1 and CDR2: LNHDA and SQIVND (reference sequence). This CDR3 has 12 amino acids. Trimming pared 5 bases from V and 5 bases from J, leaving 7 bases between. CDR3 in amino acids: CASSVLHQPQHF. CDR3 bases: TGTGCCAGTAGTGTCCTACATCAGCCCCAGCATTTT.

The sample holds many counts of this clone. This chain connects TRBV29-1 to TRBJ1-1; D gene unclear. V dropped 5 bases and J dropped 1 base, with 11 bases sitting between them. CDR1 is SQVTM, CDR2 ANQGSEA, per germline. This CDR3 is 13 amino acids long. In DNA, the CDR3 is TGCAGCGTTTTCCCGACGGGGAACACTGAAGCTTTCTTT. Translating gives CSVFPTGNTEAFF.

The rearrangement uses TRBV5-1 and TRBJ1-1; D not resolved. Deletions cut 0 bases from V and 0 bases from J, with 12 bases between. This CDR3 is 16 amino acids long. CDR1 is SGHRS and CDR2 is YFSETQ in the germline V gene. CDR3 loop: CASSLAIGGMNTEAFF. CDR3 nucleotides: TGCGCCAGCAGCTTGGCAATAGGAGGGATGAACACTGAAGCTTTCTTT.

The chain's CDR3 is CASNPWGPGNTIYF. CDR3 coding DNA: TGTGCCAGCAACCCGTGGGGCCCTGGAAACACCATATATTTT. The gene calls are TRBV2 and TRBJ1-3, with D possibly matching TRBD1 (5 bases). The CDR3 runs to 14 residues. The germline CDR1 and CDR2 sequences are SNHLY and FYNNEI. V dropped 7 bases and J dropped 2 bases, with 12 bases sitting between them.

J is TRBJ1-2 and V is TRBV5-1; perhaps TRBD1 as D (6 bases). The V end lost 4 bases, the J end lost 9 bases, and 19 bases lay between the germline ends. The CDR3 runs 14 residues. CDR1 and CDR2 (germline): SGHRS, YFSETQ. The CDR3 region is CASSLTGGGKSYTF. CDR3 DNA sequence: TGCGCCAGCAGCCTTACGGGAGGGGGAAAGAGCTACACCTTC.

The genes are TRBV19 and TRBJ1-1; possible D gene TRBD1, 5 bases. The CDR3 loop spans 15 amino acids. V lost 5 bases, J lost 0 bases, and 13 bases lay in between. The germline V gene has CDR1 LNHDA and CDR2 SQIVND (reference sequence). CDR3 nucleotides: TGTGCCAGTAGTCCCCGGGGCAGTTTGAACACTGAAGCTTTCTTT. Its translation is CASSPRGSLNTEAFF.

The chain employs TRBV18 and TRBJ1-3; no reliable D call. The CDR3 contains 18 residues. From germline, CDR1 is KGHSH and CDR2 LQKENI. Deletions cut 1 base from V and 0 bases from J, with 16 bases between. The CDR3: CASSPLFGRYGSGNTIYF. In DNA, the CDR3 is TGTGCCAGCTCACCACTCTTCGGACGGTATGGCTCTGGAAACACCATATATTTT.

The CDR3 sequence is CASSTGQGNQPQHF. CDR3 in DNA: TGTGCCAGTAGTACCGGACAGGGTAATCAGCCCCAGCATTTT. The rearrangement joins TRBV19 to TRBJ1-5; 8 bases fit TRBD1. The ends lost 4 bases at V and 4 bases at J; junction bases unmatched: 3. The CDR3 has 14 residues. Per germline, CDR1 LNHDA and CDR2 SQIVND (reference sequence).

The V and J genes are TRBV11-2 and TRBJ2-1, with 7 bases identical to TRBD2. Germline CDR1 reads SGHAT; CDR2 reads FQNNGV. The CDR3 contains 15 residues. V lost 5 bases to trimming and J lost 6 bases; unmatched junction nucleotides: 10. CDR3 in DNA: TGTGCCAGCAGCCCGCCTCTGGCTAGCGGCAATGAGCAGTTCTTC. Its protein product is CASSPPLASGNEQFF.

The rearrangement links TRBV19 to TRBJ2-6; D is ambiguous. Between the trimmed V and J ends, which lost 5 bases and 0 bases, there was a span of 11 bases. The germline V gene encodes CDR1 LNHDA and CDR2 SQIVND (reference sequence). This CDR3 has 16 amino acids. The CDR3 DNA follows: TGTGCCAGTAGTCGAATCCGGAGCTCTGGGGCCAACGTCCTGACTTTC. This sequence encodes CASSRIRSSGANVLTF.

As to this clone: The same CDR3 can be traced to other DNA sequences in this sample. V usage is TRBV20-1 and J usage is TRBJ1-2; unclear D gene. Trimming pared 3 bases from V and 7 bases from J, leaving 9 bases between. The CDR3 has 11 amino acids. Per germline, CDR1 DFQATT and CDR2 SNEGSKA (reference sequence). The CDR3 region has the DNA TGCAGTGCTAGGGAACGGGGTGGCTACACCTTC. Encoded protein: CSARERGGYTF.

The chain employs TRBV30 and TRBJ2-5; 8 nucleotides match TRBD2. CDR1 is GTSNPN and CDR2 is SVGIG in the germline V gene (reference sequence). This CDR3 is 17 amino acids long. After removal of 3 bases from V and 7 bases from J, the junction contained 19 bases not matched to a gene. In DNA, the CDR3 is TGTGCCTGGAGCTTCAGCACCGGGACTAGTGGGCGGTCGACCCAGTACTTC. Protein sequence: CAWSFSTGTSGRSTQYF.

This clone was detected only a few times. The chain has TRBV5-4 and TRBJ2-1, with TRBD2 matching 10 bases. Unmatched junction bases numbered 5, after V lost 2 bases and J lost 3 bases. Germline V CDR1 and CDR2: SGHNT, YYREEE (reference sequence). There are 16 residues in the CDR3. The CDR3 region is CASSFGLAEIYNEQFF. Written as DNA, the CDR3 is TGTGCCAGCAGCTTCGGACTAGCGGAGATCTACAATGAGCAGTTCTTC.

This clone has just one count. The J gene is TRBJ2-2, the V gene TRBV7-2; D uncertain. CDR1 SGHTA and CDR2 FQGNSA come from the germline V gene. CDR3 size: 14 residues. Trimming took off 2 bases at V and 5 bases at J, with 9 bases between the two ends. The CDR3 nucleotides read TGTGCCAGCAGCTTAACCAGCCGAACCGGGGAGCTGTTTTTT. Protein: CASSLTSRTGELFF.

This clone was seen only a few times. The V call is TRBV30, the J call TRBJ2-1; the D gene is possibly TRBD2 (5 bases). Germline V lookup: CDR1 GTSNPN, CDR2 SVGIG (reference sequence). Trimming shortened V by 2 bases and J by 9 bases, and 8 bases separated the two germline ends. This CDR3 spans 11 amino acids. The CDR3 reads CAWSLAIEQFF. DNA for the CDR3: TGTGCCTGGAGTTTAGCGATTGAGCAGTTCTTC.

This sequence joins TRBV5-1 and TRBJ1-4; D gene unclear. From germline, CDR1 is SGHRS and CDR2 YFSETQ. Between the trimmed V and J ends, which lost 3 bases and 0 bases, there was a span of 9 bases. The CDR3 spans 15 residues. CDR3 sequence reads: CASSSDTATNEKLFF. The CDR3, as DNA: TGCGCCAGCAGCTCCGACACCGCAACTAATGAAAAACTGTTTTTT.

V gene TRBV5-6 combines with J gene TRBJ1-2; D unclear. Germline lookup yields CDR1 SGHDT and CDR2 YYEEEE. Trimming removed 0 bases from V and 1 base from J, with 13 bases in between. The CDR3 has 16 amino acids. The CDR3 DNA follows: TGTGCCAGCAGCTTGGCCTTGGACGAGTATAACTATGGCTACACCTTC. This sequence encodes CASSLALDEYNYGYTF.

This chain joins TRBV4-1 and TRBJ2-3; the D gene is possibly TRBD2 (6 bases). Germline assignment: CDR1 MGHRA and CDR2 YSYEKL. CDR3 length equals 16 residues. Trimming pared 5 bases from V and 1 base from J, leaving 16 bases between. This CDR3 is CASSWGRASGTDTQYF. The CDR3 bases are TGCGCCAGCAGCTGGGGAAGGGCTAGCGGCACAGATACGCAGTATTTT.